This T cell receptor (beta chain) was recorded in a study of T-cell memory formation after mild COVID-19. Whole-study context: TCR clusters were largely donor specific.

Per the germline V gene, CDR1 is SEHNR and CDR2 is FQNEAQ (reference sequence). This CDR3 comprises 16 residues. V lost 5 bases, J lost 1 base, and 17 bases lay in between. MiXCR, applied by TCRdb to the 5' RACE reads, yields one record per CDR3 protein. The profile shows 250,000 to 300,000 distinct CDR3 sequences, 16% of them singletons. Overall study results and limits: Prior to infection, memory already included some responding clones, suggesting cross-reactive memory joined.

A remark on this clonotype: Antigen: not known.

The V and J genes are TRBV7-9 and TRBJ1-1; unclear D gene. The receptor was derived from a man aged 18 to 29 who had mild COVID-19 (a few samples of this study predate the infection). Cell type and time point are not known. Sequenced material: PBMCs or a T cell subset sorted from them (not recorded which). The CDR3 protein is CASSPQEAYPNTEAFF. CDR3 sequence (DNA): TGTGCCAGCAGCCCCCAGGAGGCCTATCCGAACACTGAAGCTTTCTTT.